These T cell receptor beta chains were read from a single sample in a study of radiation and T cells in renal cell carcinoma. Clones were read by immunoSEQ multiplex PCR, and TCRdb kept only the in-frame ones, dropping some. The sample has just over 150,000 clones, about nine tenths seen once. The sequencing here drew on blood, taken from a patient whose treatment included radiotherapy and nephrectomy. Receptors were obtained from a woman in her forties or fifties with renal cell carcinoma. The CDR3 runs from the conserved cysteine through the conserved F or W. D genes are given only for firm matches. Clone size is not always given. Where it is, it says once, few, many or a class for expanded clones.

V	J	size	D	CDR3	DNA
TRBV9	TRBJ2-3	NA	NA	CASSPLLSGADTQYF	TGTGCCAGCAGCCCCCTCCTCTCGGGGGCTGATACGCAGTATTTT
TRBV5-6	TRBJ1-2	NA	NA	CASSLGQAPQANYGYTF	TGTGCCAGCAGCTTGGGGCAGGCGCCACAAGCTAACTATGGCTACACCTTC
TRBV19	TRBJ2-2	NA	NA	CASSAWDVGELFF	TGTGCCAGTAGCGCCTGGGATGTGGGGGAGCTGTTTTTT
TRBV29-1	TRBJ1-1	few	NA	CSARDTSLEAFF	TGCAGCGCCAGGGACACCTCCCTTGAAGCTTTCTTT
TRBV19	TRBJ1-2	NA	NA	CATRPLGGAGYTF	TGTGCCACCAGGCCCCTGGGAGGCGCTGGCTACACCTTC
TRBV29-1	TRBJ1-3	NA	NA	CICEVGNTIYF	TGCATTTGTGAGGTGGGAAACACCATATATTTT
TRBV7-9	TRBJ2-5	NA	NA	CASSLEEWGTQYF	TGTGCCAGCAGCTTAGAGGAGTGGGGGACCCAGTACTTC
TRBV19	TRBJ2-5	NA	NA	CASSARQNQETQYF	TGTGCCAGTAGCGCTAGACAGAACCAAGAGACCCAGTACTTC
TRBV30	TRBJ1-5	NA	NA	CAWADSFNQPQHF	TGTGCCTGGGCCGACAGTTTCAATCAGCCCCAGCATTTT
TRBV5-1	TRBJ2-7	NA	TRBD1	CASSRTGTGYYEQYF	TGCGCCAGCAGCAGAACCGGGACAGGATACTACGAGCAGTACTTC
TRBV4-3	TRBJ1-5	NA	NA	CASSQSPDNQPQHF	TGCGCCAGCAGCCAATCACCAGACAATCAGCCCCAGCATTTT
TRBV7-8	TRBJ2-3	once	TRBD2	CASSLTSGGASDTQYF	TGTGCCAGCAGCCTCACTAGCGGGGGGGCATCAGATACGCAGTATTTT
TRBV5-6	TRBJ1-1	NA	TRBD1	CASSRYTTGGSTEAFF	TGTGCCAGCAGCCGATACACGACAGGGGGGAGCACTGAAGCTTTCTTT
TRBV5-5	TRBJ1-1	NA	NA	CASSLTQGNTEAFF	TGTGCCAGCAGCTTGACACAGGGGAACACTGAAGCTTTCTTT